This T cell receptor beta chain emerged from a study of blood T cell repertoires in COVID-19. Across the whole study: Both acute and convalescent COVID-19 samples were obtained from the United States, Italy and Spain. Sample material is recorded as cDNA or gDNA derived from T cells, B-cell-depleted T cells, or PBMCs.

This clone has more than one count but fewer than ten. This CDR3 is 16 amino acids long. The V segment lost 7 bases and the J segment 3 bases; nucleotides outside the gene matches: 10. The V gene's germline CDR1 is LNHDA and CDR2 SQIVND (reference sequence). In the study's own analysis: Estimation of nucleated cell counts was performed using reference gene primer amplification. Generated by immunoSEQ multiplex PCR, the TCRdb table keeps only in-frame clones and is missing some. V and J calls plus clone size are reproduced from that table; the DNA served to infer D and trimming. This sample yields about 140,000 clones, of which 88% are seen a single time; roughly 10% belongs to the top ten.

The clonotype was recovered from a man in his 60s with active or convalescent COVID-19. The sequenced sample consisted of peripheral blood. The V gene is TRBV19, the J gene TRBJ2-2; 8 positions match TRBD2. CDR3 coding DNA: TGTGCCAGTAATCTGCTCGCGGGAGGTTACACCGGGGAGCTGTTTTTT. It translates to CASNLLAGGYTGELFF.